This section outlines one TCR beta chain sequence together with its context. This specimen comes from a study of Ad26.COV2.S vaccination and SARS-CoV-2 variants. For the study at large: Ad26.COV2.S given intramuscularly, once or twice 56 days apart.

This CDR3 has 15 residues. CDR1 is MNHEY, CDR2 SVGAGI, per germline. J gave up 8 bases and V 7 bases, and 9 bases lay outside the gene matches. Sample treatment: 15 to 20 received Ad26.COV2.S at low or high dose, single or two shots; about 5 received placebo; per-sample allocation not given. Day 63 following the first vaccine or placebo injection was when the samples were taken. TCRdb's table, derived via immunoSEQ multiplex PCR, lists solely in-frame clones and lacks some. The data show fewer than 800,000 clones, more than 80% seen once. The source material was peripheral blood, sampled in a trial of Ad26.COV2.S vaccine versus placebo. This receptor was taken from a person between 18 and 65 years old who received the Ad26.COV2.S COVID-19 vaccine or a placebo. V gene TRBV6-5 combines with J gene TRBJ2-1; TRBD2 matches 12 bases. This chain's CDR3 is CASNPTSGSGDEQFF. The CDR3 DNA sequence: TGTGCCAGCAATCCGACTAGCGGGAGTGGCGATGAGCAGTTCTTC.